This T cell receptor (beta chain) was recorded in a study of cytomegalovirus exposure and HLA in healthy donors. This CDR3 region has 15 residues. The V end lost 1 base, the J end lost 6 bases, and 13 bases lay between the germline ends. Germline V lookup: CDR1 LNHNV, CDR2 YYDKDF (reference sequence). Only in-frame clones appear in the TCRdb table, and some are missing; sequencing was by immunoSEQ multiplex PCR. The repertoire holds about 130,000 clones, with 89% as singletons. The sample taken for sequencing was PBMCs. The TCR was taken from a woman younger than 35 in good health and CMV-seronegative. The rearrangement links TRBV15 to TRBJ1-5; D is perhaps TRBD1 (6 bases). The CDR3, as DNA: TGTGCCACCAGCAGAGGAGGGGGTGGTGTTCAGCCCCAGCATTTT. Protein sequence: CATSRGGGGVQPQHF.